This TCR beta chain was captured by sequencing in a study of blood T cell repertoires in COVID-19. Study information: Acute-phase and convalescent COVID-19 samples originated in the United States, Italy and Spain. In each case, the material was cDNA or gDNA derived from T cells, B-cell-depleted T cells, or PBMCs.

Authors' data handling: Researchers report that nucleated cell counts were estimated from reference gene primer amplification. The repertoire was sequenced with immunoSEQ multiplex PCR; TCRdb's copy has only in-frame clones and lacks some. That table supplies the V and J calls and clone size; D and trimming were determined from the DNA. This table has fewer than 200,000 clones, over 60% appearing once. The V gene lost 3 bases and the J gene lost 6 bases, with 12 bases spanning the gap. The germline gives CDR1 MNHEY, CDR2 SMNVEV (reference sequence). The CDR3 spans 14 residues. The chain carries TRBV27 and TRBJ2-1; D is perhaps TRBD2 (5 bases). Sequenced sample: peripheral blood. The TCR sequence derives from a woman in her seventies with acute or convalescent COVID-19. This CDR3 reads CASSFVGKANEQFF. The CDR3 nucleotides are TGTGCCAGCAGTTTCGTCGGGAAAGCCAATGAGCAGTTCTTC.